The entry that follows covers one T cell receptor (beta chain) sequence. This same CDR3 is encoded by further DNA sequences in the sample. The data derive from a study of blood T cell repertoires in COVID-19. Under the authors' procedure: Estimation of nucleated cell counts was performed using reference gene primer amplification. Profiled with immunoSEQ multiplex PCR; TCRdb holds only in-frame clones, not every one. Clonal size and the V and J genes are those of that table, whereas D and trimming came from the DNA. The table includes roughly 360,000 clones, 70% to 90% detected once. Germline CDR1 SGHRS, CDR2 YFSETQ. CDR3 length: 14 amino acids. V lost 4 bases, J lost 1 base, and 11 bases lay in between. Enrolled through a virtual design, the participants were between 18 and 89 years of age and came from roughly 22 US areas.

The sample consisted of PBMCs or T cells enriched from blood (not recorded which). This sequence joins TRBV5-1 and TRBJ1-1; perhaps TRBD1 as D (6 bases). This clonotype originated in a woman aged 25 to 39 with acute COVID-19. The chain's CDR3 is CASSLQTGNTEAFF. Written as DNA, the CDR3 is TGCGCCAGCAGCCTCCAGACAGGGAACACTGAAGCTTTCTTT.